This T cell receptor beta chain appears in the sequencing data of a study of blood T cell repertoires in COVID-19. Study in general: Samples of COVID-19 (acute and convalescent) were obtained from the United States, Italy and Spain. The cDNA or gDNA used as material had been derived from T cells, B-cell-depleted T cells, or PBMCs.

Two consecutive negative NP/OP PCR tests, clearance, or resolved symptoms defined Cohort 3 recovery. The assay was immunoSEQ multiplex PCR, and TCRdb's table has in-frame clones only and misses some. This sample has roughly 450,000 clones, with around 90% found just once. V gave up 0 bases and J gave up 13 bases, with 14 bases separating them. CDR3 length: 13 residues. The germline V gene encodes CDR1 SGHNT and CDR2 YYREEE (reference sequence). The chain has TRBV5-4 and TRBJ2-1, with D uncertain. Specimen: PBMCs or T cells enriched from blood (not recorded which). The sequence was collected from a man aged 18 to 30 who had recovered from COVID-19. The CDR3 coding sequence is TGTGCCAGCAGCTTGGACCGTATGTTAGTTCAGTTCTTC. It is translated as CASSLDRMLVQFF.